Each of the 21 T cell receptor beta chains below was sequenced from the same sample in a study of blood T cell repertoires in COVID-19. Sequenced by immunoSEQ multiplex PCR; TCRdb stores in-frame clones only, minus some. Of some 100,000 clones listed, 85% were seen once; the top ten hold 1.5% to 2%. Sequencing used peripheral blood. The receptors derive from an older woman with active or convalescent COVID-19.

V gene TRBV9 combines with J gene TRBJ2-3, with 11 bases aligning to TRBD1. The V and J ends lost 5 bases and 3 bases, in that order; junction bases with no gene match: 5. The CDR3 covers 15 residues. Germline V gene data show CDR1 as SGDLS and CDR2 as YYNGEE. This CDR3 is CASSVWDRGTDTQYF. DNA of the CDR3: TGTGCCAGCAGTGTTTGGGACAGGGGGACAGATACGCAGTATTTT.

The CDR3 protein is CASSPTSGRANEQFF. The DNA for the CDR3 is TGTGCCAGCAGCCCTACTAGCGGGAGGGCCAATGAGCAGTTCTTC. The gene calls are TRBV25-1 and TRBJ2-1, with 13 bases identical to TRBD2. This CDR3 comprises 15 residues. CDR1 MGHDK and CDR2 SYGVNS come from the germline V gene. The trim removed 6 bases at V and 6 bases at J, leaving 5 bases unmatched. The whole variable domain, filled in from reference TRBV25-1 and TRBJ2-1, reads EADIYQTPRYLVIGTGKKITLECSQTMGHDKMYWYQQDPGMELHLIHYSYGVNSTEKGDLSSESTVSRIRTEHFPLTLESARPSHTSQYLCASSPTSGRANEQFFGPGTRLTVL.

The CDR3 DNA reads TGTGCCATCAGTGAGACCCTCCCGGTAGCTGGAAACACCATATATTTT. This sequence encodes CAISETLPVAGNTIYF. The gene calls are TRBV10-3 and TRBJ1-3; D unresolved. V lost 2 bases to trimming and J lost 2 bases, with 13 bases between them. In germline, CDR1 is ENHRY, CDR2 SYGVKD. CDR3 length: 16 amino acids.

The rearrangement links TRBV11-3 to TRBJ2-3, with D tentatively TRBD2 (7 bases). The germline V gene encodes CDR1 SGHNT and CDR2 YENEEA. CDR3 length equals 15 residues. The V and J ends lost 5 bases and 3 bases respectively, with 15 bases between them. The CDR3 DNA reads as TGTGCCAGCAGCAGCGGCGGGGGCTTTACAGATACGCAGTATTTT. Translation: CASSSGGGFTDTQYF.

A few counts support this clone. The chain is built from TRBV7-2 and TRBJ2-5; a possible D gene is TRBD2 (6 bases). The germline gives CDR1 SGHTA, CDR2 FQGNSA. The CDR3 consists of 14 residues. V shed 3 bases and J shed 2 bases, with 10 bases lying between them. The CDR3 DNA sequence: TGTGCCAGCAGCTTCCAGGGAGGACAAGAGACCCAGTACTTC. It specifies CASSFQGGQETQYF.

There are a few counts of this clone. The chain employs TRBV19 and TRBJ2-6; D is unclear. The CDR3 sequence is 15 residues long. The V and J ends lost 7 bases and 3 bases respectively, with 13 bases between them. Germline V gene data show CDR1 as LNHDA and CDR2 as SQIVND (reference sequence). Here the CDR3 reads CASTRQAFGANVLTF. Written as DNA, the CDR3 is TGTGCCAGTACCCGCCAGGCCTTTGGGGCCAACGTCCTGACTTTC.

In DNA form, the CDR3 reads TGTGCCAGCAGCATGGACAGGGACGTTGATTCACCCCTCCACTTT. Protein: CASSMDRDVDSPLHF. The rearrangement links TRBV6-5 to TRBJ1-6; TRBD1 matches at 8 bases. Germline trimming cut 6 bases from V and 8 bases from J; bases unmatched to any gene: 9. Looked up from germline, CDR1 is MNHEY and CDR2 is SVGAGI. The CDR3 is 15 residues long.

This chain joins TRBV3-1 (or the pseudogene TRBV3-2) and TRBJ2-5, with a possible D match to TRBD2 (6 bases). Germline loops: CDR1 LGHDT, CDR2 YNNKEL (reference sequence). This CDR3 is 14 amino acids long. V lost 4 bases, J lost 1 base, and 10 bases lay in between. The DNA for the CDR3 is TGTGCCAGCAGCCCTGGAGGGACCCAAGAGACCCAGTACTTC. It encodes CASSPGGTQETQYF.

This clone appeared a single time. This chain joins TRBV28 and TRBJ2-4; 7 positions agree with TRBD2. The V gene's germline CDR1 is MDHEN and CDR2 SYDVKM. The trim removed 2 bases at V and 6 bases at J, leaving 1 base unmatched. This CDR3 is built from 13 residues. In DNA form, the CDR3 reads TGTGCCAGCAGTTTAACGGGGGGAAACATTCAGTACTTC. Amino acid sequence: CASSLTGGNIQYF.

The chain joins TRBV7-2 to TRBJ2-5, with 9 bases matching TRBD1. The J segment lost 4 bases and the V segment lost 5 bases, leaving 14 bases of the junction unmatched. The CDR3 contains 17 residues. Germline V gene sequence: CDR1 SGHTA, CDR2 FQGNSA. CDR3: CASSNPYSTGGGETQYF. CDR3 bases: TGTGCCAGCAGCAACCCTTACTCGACAGGGGGGGGAGAGACCCAGTACTTC.

V and J are TRBV4-3 and TRBJ1-2; D gene unclear. V was cut by 0 bases and J by 6 bases, with 17 bases left in between. Germline values: CDR1 LGHNA, CDR2 YSLEER. The CDR3 length is 16 residues. The CDR3 region has the DNA TGCGCCAGCAGCCAAGAGAAGGCGGGAAGAGGAGATGGCTACACCTTC. This codes for CASSQEKAGRGDGYTF.

This sequence joins TRBV5-4 and TRBJ1-2; D may be TRBD1 (6 bases). This CDR3 is built from 15 residues. Germline CDR1 is SGHNT and CDR2 is YYREEE (reference sequence). Between the trimmed V and J ends, which lost 0 bases and 1 base, there was a span of 10 bases. DNA for the CDR3: TGTGCCAGCAGCTTGGCCCCCAGGGGTAACTATGGCTACACCTTC. Encoded protein: CASSLAPRGNYGYTF.

The CDR3 DNA sequence: TGTGCCGCCGCCCGGGCGGGAAAGGACACCGGGGAGCTGTTTTTT. Protein sequence: CAAARAGKDTGELFF. The chain uses TRBV5-4 and TRBJ2-2; D is perhaps TRBD2 (6 bases). The CDR3 length is 15 residues. CDR1 SGHNT and CDR2 YYREEE come from the germline V gene (reference sequence). Trimming removed 10 bases at V and 3 bases at J, with 19 bases between. Full variable domain (rest looked up from reference TRBV5-4 and TRBJ2-2): ETGVTQSPTHLIKTRGQQVTLRCSSQSGHNTVSWYQQALGQGPQFIFQYYREEENGRGNFPPRFSGLQFPNYSSELNVNALELDDSALYLCAAARAGKDTGELFFGEGSRLTVL.

This clone was detected only a few times. This chain links TRBV6-5 with TRBJ2-7, with D perhaps TRBD2 (6 bases). The CDR3 runs to 12 residues. CDR1 is MNHEY and CDR2 is SVGAGI in the germline V gene. With 6 bases removed from V and 2 bases from J, the gap between germline ends came to 8 bases. The CDR3 nucleotides are TGTGCCAGCAGCGGGGGACCCTACGAGCAGTACTTC. Residues: CASSGGPYEQYF.

The rearrangement uses TRBV6-5 and TRBJ2-7; tentative D call: TRBD2 (6 bases). V lost 8 bases and J lost 4, with 18 bases in between. The V gene's germline CDR1 is MNHEY and CDR2 SVGAGI. This CDR3 is 14 amino acids long. CDR3 residues: CASRPGLTLYEQYF. For the CDR3, the DNA is TGTGCCAGCCGGCCGGGACTGACCCTTTACGAGCAGTACTTC.

This chain links TRBV5-1 with TRBJ2-7, with 9 bases aligning to TRBD1. Germline loops: CDR1 SGHRS, CDR2 YFSETQ. This CDR3 is built from 15 residues. V was clipped by 1 base and J by 5 bases; unmatched bases: 7. The CDR3 coding sequence is TGCGCCAGCAGCTTGCCGGAACAGGGGGCCAACGAGCAGTACTTC. Translated: CASSLPEQGANEQYF.

The chain recombines TRBV7-2 with TRBJ2-2, with 12 bases that match TRBD2. The CDR3 length is 18 residues. CDR1 is SGHTA and CDR2 is FQGNSA in the germline V gene. The CDR3, as DNA: TGTGCTACCAAACTCCCTAGCGGGGGGGAGGGGAACACCGGGGAGCTGTTTTTT. Protein: CATKLPSGGEGNTGELFF.

DNA of the CDR3: TGTGCCAGCAGGAGACGCGGGGGCGGAAAACTGTTTTTT. Translating gives CASRRRGGGKLFF. The rearrangement links TRBV7-8 to TRBJ1-4, with a possible D match to TRBD1 (6 bases). CDR1 and CDR2 (germline): SGHVS, FQNEAQ. The CDR3 is made up of 13 amino acids. The V gene lost 6 bases and the J gene lost 10 bases, with 15 bases spanning the gap.

This chain uses TRBV19 with TRBJ1-5, with TRBD1 identical over 7 bases. After removal of 4 bases from V and 3 bases from J, the junction contained 6 bases not matched to a gene. Germline lookup yields CDR1 LNHDA and CDR2 SQIVND (reference sequence). This CDR3 comprises 15 residues. In nucleotides, the CDR3 is TGTGCCAGTAGTACTACCGGGACAGCCAATCAGCCCCAGCATTTT. This sequence encodes CASSTTGTANQPQHF.

CDR3 nucleotide sequence: TGTGCCAGCAGTTCCGGGACAGTGAACACTGAAGCTTTCTTT. It is translated as CASSSGTVNTEAFF. The genes are TRBV28 and TRBJ1-1; 7 bases match TRBD1. Germline V gene sequence: CDR1 MDHEN, CDR2 SYDVKM. The J segment lost 0 bases and the V segment lost 4 bases, leaving 2 bases of the junction unmatched. The CDR3 is 14 residues long.

This clone was observed once. The chain uses TRBV6-2 or TRBV6-3 and TRBJ1-2, with a weak D call TRBD1 (5 bases). The CDR3 has 16 residues. V shed 5 bases and J shed 4 bases, with 20 bases lying between them. CDR1 is MNHEY, CDR2 SVGEGT, per germline. The CDR3 here is CASSRISTATFYGYTF. As DNA, the CDR3 is TGTGCCAGCAGTCGAATTTCGACAGCCACCTTCTATGGCTACACCTTC.